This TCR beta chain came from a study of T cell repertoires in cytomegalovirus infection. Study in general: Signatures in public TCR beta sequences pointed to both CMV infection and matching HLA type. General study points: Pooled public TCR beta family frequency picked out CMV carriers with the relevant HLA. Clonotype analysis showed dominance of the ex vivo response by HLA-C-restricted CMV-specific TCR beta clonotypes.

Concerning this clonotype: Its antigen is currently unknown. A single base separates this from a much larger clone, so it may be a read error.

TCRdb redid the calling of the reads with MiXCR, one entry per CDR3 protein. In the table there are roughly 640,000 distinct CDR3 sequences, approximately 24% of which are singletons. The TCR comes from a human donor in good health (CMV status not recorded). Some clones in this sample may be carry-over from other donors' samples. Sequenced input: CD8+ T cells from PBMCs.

This CDR3 is CVSSSKTSPLGGELFF. The CDR3 DNA follows: TGTGTCAGCAGCTCGAAGACTAGCCCTCTGGGCGGGGAGCTGTTTTTT. The genes are TRBV7-2 and TRBJ2-2, with TRBD2 identical over 7 bases. The CDR3 contains 16 residues. Germline CDR1 reads SGHTA; CDR2 reads FQGNSA.